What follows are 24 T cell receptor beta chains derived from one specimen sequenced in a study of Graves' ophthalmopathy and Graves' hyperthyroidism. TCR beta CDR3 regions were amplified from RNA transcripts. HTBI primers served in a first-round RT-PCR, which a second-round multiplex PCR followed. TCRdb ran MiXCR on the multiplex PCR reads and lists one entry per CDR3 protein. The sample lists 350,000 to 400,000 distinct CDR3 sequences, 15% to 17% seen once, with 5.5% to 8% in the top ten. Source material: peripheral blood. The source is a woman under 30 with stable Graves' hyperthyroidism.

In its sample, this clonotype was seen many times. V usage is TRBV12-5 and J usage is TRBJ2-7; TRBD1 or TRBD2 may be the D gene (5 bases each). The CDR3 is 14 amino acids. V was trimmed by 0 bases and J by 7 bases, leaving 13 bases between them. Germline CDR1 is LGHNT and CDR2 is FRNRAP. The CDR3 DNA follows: TGTGCTAGTGGTTTGGTTGGGACGGGAACAGAGCAGTACTTC. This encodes CASGLVGTGTEQYF.

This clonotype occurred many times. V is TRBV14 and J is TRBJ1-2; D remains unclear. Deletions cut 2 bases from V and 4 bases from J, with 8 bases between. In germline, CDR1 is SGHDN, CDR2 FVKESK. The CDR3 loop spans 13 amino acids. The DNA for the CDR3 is TGTGCCAGCAGCCAACTAGGGTCCTATGGCTACACCTTC. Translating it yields CASSQLGSYGYTF.

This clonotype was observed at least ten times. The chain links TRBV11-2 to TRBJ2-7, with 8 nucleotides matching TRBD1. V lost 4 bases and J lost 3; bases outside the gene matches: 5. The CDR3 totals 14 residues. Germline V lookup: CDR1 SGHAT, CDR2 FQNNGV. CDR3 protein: CASSSSTGDYEQYF. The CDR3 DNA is TGTGCCAGCAGCTCCTCGACAGGGGACTACGAGCAGTACTTC.

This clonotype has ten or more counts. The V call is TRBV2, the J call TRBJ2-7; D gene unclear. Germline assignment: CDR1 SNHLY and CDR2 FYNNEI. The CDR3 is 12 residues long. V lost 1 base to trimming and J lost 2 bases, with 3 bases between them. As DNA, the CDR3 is TGTGCCAGCAGTGAAGAACCCTACGAGCAGTACTTC. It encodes CASSEEPYEQYF.

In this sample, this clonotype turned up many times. The CDR3 sequence: CASSFAGLGGYTF. The CDR3 bases are TGTGCCAGCAGTTTCGCAGGGTTGGGCGGCTACACCTTC. V gene TRBV27 combines with J gene TRBJ1-2; possible D gene TRBD1, 5 bases. This CDR3 is built from 13 residues. The V end was cut by 3 bases, the J end by 8 bases, with 13 bases between. Germline V gives CDR1 MNHEY, CDR2 SMNVEV (reference sequence).

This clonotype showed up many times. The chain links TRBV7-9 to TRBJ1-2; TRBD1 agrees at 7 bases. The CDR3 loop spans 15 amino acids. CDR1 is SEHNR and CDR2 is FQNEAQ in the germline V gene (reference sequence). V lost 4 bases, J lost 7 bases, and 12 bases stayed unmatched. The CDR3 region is CASSSTDREGIGYTF. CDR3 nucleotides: TGTGCCAGCAGCTCCACCGACAGGGAGGGTATTGGCTACACCTTC.

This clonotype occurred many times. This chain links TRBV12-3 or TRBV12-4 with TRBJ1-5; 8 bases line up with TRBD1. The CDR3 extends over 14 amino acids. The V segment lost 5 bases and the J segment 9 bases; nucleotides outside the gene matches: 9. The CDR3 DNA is TGTGCCAGCAGTACACAGGGGGGGTATCGGCCCCAGCATTTT. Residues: CASSTQGGYRPQHF.

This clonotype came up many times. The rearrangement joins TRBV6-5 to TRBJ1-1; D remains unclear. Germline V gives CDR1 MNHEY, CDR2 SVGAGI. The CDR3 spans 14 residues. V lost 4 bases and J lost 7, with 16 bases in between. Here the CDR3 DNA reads TGTGCCAGCAGTTTCCCGACATCGGACCTTGAAGCTTTCTTT. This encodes CASSFPTSDLEAFF.

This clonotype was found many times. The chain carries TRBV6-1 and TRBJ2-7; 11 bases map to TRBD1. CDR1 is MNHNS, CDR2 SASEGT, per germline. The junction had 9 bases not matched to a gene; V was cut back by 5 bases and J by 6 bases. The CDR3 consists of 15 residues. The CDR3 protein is CASSLAGQGGGEQYF. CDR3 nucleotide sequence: TGTGCCAGCAGTCTCGCGGGACAGGGGGGAGGCGAGCAGTACTTC.

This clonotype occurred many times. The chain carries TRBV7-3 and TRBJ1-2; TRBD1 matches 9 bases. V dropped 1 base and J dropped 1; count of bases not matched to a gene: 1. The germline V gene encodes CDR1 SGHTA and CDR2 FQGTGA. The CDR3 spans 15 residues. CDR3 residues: CASSLRQGDNYGYTF. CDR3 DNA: TGTGCCAGCAGCTTAAGACAGGGGGATAACTATGGCTACACCTTC.

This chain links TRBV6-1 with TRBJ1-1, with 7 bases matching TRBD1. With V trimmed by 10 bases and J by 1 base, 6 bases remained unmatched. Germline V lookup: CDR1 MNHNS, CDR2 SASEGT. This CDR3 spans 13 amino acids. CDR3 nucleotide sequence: TGTGCCACCGGGACAGCGACGAACACTGAAGCTTTCTTT. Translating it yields CATGTATNTEAFF.

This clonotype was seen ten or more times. The CDR3 DNA follows: TGTGCCAGCAGTTTTAGGGCGTATGGCTACACCTTC. Protein: CASSFRAYGYTF. V gene TRBV12-3 or TRBV12-4 combines with J gene TRBJ1-2; D unclear. V lost 3 bases to trimming and J lost 5 bases, with 7 bases between them. CDR3 length: 12 residues.

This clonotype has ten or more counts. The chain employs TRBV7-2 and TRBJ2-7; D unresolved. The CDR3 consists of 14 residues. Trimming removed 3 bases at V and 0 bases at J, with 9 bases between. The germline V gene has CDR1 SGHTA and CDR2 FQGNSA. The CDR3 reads CASSFGRVSYEQYF. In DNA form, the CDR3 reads TGTGCCAGCAGCTTCGGGCGAGTCTCCTACGAGCAGTACTTC.

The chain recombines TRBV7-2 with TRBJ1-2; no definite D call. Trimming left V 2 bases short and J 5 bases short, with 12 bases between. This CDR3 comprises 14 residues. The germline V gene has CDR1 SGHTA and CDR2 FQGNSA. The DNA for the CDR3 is TGTGCCAGCAGCTTACGGGATGCGGCTTATGGCTACACCTTC. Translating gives CASSLRDAAYGYTF.

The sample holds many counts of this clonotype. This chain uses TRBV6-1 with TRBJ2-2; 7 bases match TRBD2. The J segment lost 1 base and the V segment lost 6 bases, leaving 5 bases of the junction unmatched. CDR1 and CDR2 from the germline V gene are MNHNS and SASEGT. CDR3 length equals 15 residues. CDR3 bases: TGTGCCAGCAGCGCGGCGGGGGTGAACACCGGGGAGCTGTTTTTT. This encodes CASSAAGVNTGELFF.

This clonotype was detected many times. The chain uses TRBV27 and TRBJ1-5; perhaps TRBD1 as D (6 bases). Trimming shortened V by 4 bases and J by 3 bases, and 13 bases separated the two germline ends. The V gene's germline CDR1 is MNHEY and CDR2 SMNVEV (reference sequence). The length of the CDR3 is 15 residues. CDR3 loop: CASSSVDRDNQPQHF. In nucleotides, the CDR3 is TGTGCCAGCAGTTCCGTGGACAGAGACAATCAGCCCCAGCATTTT.

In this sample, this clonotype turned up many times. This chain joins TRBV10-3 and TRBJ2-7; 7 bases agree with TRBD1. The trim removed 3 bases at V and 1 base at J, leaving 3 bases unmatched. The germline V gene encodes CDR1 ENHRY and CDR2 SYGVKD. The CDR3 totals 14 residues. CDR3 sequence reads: CAISDRTGSYEQYF. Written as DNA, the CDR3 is TGTGCCATCAGTGATAGGACAGGTTCCTACGAGCAGTACTTC.

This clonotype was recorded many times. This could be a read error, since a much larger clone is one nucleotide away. CDR3 residues: CATSETEPYGYTF. As DNA, the CDR3 is TGTGCCACCAGTGAAACGGAACCCTATGGCTACACCTTC. The V and J genes are TRBV24-1 and TRBJ1-2; unclear D gene. Per germline, CDR1 KGHDR and CDR2 SFDVKD. Between the trimmed V and J ends, which lost 4 bases and 4 bases, there was a span of 9 bases. The CDR3 is 13 amino acids.

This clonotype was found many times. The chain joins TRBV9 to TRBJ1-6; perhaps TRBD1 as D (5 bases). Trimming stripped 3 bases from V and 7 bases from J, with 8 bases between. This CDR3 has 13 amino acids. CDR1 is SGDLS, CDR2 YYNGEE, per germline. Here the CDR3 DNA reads TGTGCCAGCAGCGGGGGGTGGAATTCACCCCTCCACTTT. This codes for CASSGGWNSPLHF.

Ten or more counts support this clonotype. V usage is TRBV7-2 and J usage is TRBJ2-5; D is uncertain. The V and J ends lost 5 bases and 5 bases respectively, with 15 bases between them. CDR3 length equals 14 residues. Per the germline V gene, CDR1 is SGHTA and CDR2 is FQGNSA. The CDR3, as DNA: TGTGCCAGCAGCCCCAGCTTAGGCGAGGAGACCCAGTACTTC. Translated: CASSPSLGEETQYF.

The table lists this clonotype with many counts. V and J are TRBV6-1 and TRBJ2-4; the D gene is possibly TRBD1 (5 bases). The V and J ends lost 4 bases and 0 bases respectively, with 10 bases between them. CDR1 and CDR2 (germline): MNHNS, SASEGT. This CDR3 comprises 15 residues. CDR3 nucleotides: TGTGCCAGCAGTGGTCTGACAGTAGCCAAAAACATTCAGTACTTC. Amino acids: CASSGLTVAKNIQYF.

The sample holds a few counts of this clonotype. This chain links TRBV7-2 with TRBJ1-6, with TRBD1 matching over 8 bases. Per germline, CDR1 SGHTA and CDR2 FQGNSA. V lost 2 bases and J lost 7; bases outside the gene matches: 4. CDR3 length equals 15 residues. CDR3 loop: CASSLKDRANSPLHF. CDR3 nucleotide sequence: TGTGCCAGCAGCTTAAAGGACAGGGCGAATTCACCCCTCCACTTT.

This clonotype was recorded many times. The CDR3: CASSVAGGAYNSPLHF. In nucleotides, the CDR3 is TGTGCCAGCAGCGTAGCCGGGGGCGCCTATAATTCACCCCTCCACTTT. V is TRBV9 and J is TRBJ1-6, with a weak D call TRBD1 (6 bases). This CDR3 region has 16 residues. Looked up from germline, CDR1 is SGDLS and CDR2 is YYNGEE. Trimming stripped 0 bases from V and 2 bases from J, with 9 bases between.

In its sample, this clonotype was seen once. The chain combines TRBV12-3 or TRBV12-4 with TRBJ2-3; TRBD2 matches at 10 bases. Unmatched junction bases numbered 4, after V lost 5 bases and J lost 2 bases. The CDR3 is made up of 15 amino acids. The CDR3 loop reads CASSNGLADTDTQYF. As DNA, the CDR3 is TGTGCCAGCAGTAACGGACTAGCGGACACAGATACGCAGTATTTT.